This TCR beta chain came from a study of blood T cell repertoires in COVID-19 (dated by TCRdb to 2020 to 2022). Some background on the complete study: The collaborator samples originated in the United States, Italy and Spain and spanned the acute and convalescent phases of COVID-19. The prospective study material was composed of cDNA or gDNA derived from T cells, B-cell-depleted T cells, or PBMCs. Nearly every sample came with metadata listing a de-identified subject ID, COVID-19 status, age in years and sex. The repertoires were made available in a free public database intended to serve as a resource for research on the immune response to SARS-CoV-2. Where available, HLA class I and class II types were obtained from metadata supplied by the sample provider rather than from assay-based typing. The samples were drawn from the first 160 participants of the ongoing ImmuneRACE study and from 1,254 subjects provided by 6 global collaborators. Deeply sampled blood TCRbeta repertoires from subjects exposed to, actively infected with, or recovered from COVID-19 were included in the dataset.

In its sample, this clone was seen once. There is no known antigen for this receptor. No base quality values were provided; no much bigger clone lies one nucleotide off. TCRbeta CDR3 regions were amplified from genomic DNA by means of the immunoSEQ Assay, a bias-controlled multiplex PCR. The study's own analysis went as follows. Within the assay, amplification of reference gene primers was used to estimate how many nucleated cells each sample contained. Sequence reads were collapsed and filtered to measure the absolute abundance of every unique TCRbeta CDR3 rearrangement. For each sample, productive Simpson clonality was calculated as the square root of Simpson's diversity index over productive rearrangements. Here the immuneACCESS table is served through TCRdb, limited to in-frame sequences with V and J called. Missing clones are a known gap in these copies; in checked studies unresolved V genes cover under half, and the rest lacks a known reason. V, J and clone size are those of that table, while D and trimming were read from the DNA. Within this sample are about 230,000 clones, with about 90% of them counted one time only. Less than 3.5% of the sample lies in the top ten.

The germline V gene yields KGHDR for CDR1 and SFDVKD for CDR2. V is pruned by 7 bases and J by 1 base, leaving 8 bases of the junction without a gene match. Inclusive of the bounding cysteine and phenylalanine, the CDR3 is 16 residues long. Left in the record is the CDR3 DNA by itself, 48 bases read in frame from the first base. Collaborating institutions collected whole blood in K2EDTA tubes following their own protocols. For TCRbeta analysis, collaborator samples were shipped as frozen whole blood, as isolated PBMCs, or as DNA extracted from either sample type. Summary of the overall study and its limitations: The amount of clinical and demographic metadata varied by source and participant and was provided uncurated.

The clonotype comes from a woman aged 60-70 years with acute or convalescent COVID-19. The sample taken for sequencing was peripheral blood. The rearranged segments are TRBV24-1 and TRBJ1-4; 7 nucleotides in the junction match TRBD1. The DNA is TGTGCCACCAGGAATGACAGGGTTGGAACTAATGAAAAACTGTTTTTT. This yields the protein CATRNDRVGTNEKLFF.